This is a list of T cell receptor beta chains from one sample in a study of blood T cell repertoires in COVID-19. Repertoires were generated with immunoSEQ multiplex PCR, while TCRdb's copy carries only in-frame clones and drops some. The sample yields some 530,000 clones, 80% to 90% seen once. The sequenced sample consisted of peripheral blood. The receptors were sampled from a human donor in a cohort sampled during active COVID-19. Both conserved end residues are part of each CDR3. Fields, in order: V gene, J gene, D gene, clone size, CDR3 protein, CDR3 DNA. D genes are given only for firm matches. Only some rows state a clone size, as once, few, many or a class for expanded clones.

v_call: TRBV4-1
j_call: TRBJ2-7
d_call: -
clone_size: -
cdr3_aa: CASSLMGGPYEQYF
cdr3_nt: TGCGCCAGCAGCCTGATGGGGGGTCCCTACGAGCAGTACTTC

v_call: TRBV27
j_call: TRBJ1-1
d_call: -
clone_size: -
cdr3_aa: CASRQPGILMNTEAFF
cdr3_nt: TGTGCCAGCAGGCAACCAGGGATCCTCATGAACACTGAAGCTTTCTTT

v_call: TRBV15
j_call: TRBJ1-4
d_call: TRBD1
clone_size: -
cdr3_aa: CATSKRNRGQGTEKLFF
cdr3_nt: TGTGCCACCAGTAAGAGGAATAGGGGACAGGGGACTGAAAAACTGTTTTTT

v_call: TRBV7-9
j_call: TRBJ1-4
d_call: -
clone_size: -
cdr3_aa: CASSLERANEKLFF
cdr3_nt: TGTGCCAGCAGCTTAGAGCGGGCTAATGAAAAACTGTTTTTT

v_call: TRBV10-3
j_call: TRBJ1-1
d_call: TRBD1
clone_size: -
cdr3_aa: CAISFGQARDTEAFF
cdr3_nt: TGTGCCATCAGTTTCGGACAGGCCAGGGACACTGAAGCTTTCTTT

v_call: TRBV7-8
j_call: TRBJ2-5
d_call: TRBD2
clone_size: many
cdr3_aa: CASSLGTSGGETQYF
cdr3_nt: TGTGCCAGCAGCTTAGGGACTAGCGGAGGGGAGACCCAGTACTTC

v_call: TRBV5-1
j_call: TRBJ1-6
d_call: -
clone_size: -
cdr3_aa: CASSSARGGIRSPLHF
cdr3_nt: TGCGCCAGCAGCTCGGCAAGGGGGGGAATTCGTTCACCCCTCCACTTT

v_call: TRBV19
j_call: TRBJ1-2
d_call: TRBD1
clone_size: -
cdr3_aa: CASSPDRGGYGYTF
cdr3_nt: TGTGCCAGTAGCCCGGACAGGGGTGGCTATGGCTACACCTTC

v_call: TRBV6-5
j_call: TRBJ1-3
d_call: TRBD1
clone_size: -
cdr3_aa: CASSSTTGQGNTIYF
cdr3_nt: TGTGCCAGCAGTTCCACAACGGGACAGGGAAACACCATATATTTT

v_call: TRBV18
j_call: TRBJ2-7
d_call: TRBD2
clone_size: -
cdr3_aa: CASSPDTSGSFVEQYF
cdr3_nt: TGTGCCAGCTCCCCTGACACTAGCGGGAGTTTCGTCGAGCAGTACTTC

v_call: TRBV9
j_call: TRBJ2-1
d_call: -
clone_size: -
cdr3_aa: CASSPGRRDNEQFF
cdr3_nt: TGTGCCAGCAGTCCGGGGAGGAGGGACAATGAGCAGTTCTTC

v_call: TRBV19
j_call: TRBJ1-2
d_call: TRBD1
clone_size: -
cdr3_aa: CASSPQTTGSGYTF
cdr3_nt: TGTGCCAGTAGTCCTCAAACGACAGGGAGCGGCTACACCTTC

v_call: TRBV27
j_call: TRBJ2-1
d_call: -
clone_size: -
cdr3_aa: CASRADYINEQFF
cdr3_nt: TGTGCCAGCAGGGCGGACTATATCAATGAGCAGTTCTTC

v_call: TRBV5-1
j_call: TRBJ2-1
d_call: TRBD2
clone_size: -
cdr3_aa: CASSPLSAGRAGNEQFF
cdr3_nt: TGCGCCAGCAGCCCCCTGTCCGCGGGGAGGGCCGGGAATGAGCAGTTCTTC

v_call: TRBV6-2/TRBV6-3
j_call: TRBJ1-5
d_call: -
clone_size: -
cdr3_aa: CASSYRSSNQPQHF
cdr3_nt: TGTGCCAGCAGTTACCGGTCCTCCAATCAGCCCCAGCATTTT

v_call: TRBV5-5
j_call: TRBJ1-4
d_call: -
clone_size: -
cdr3_aa: CASSLSSPTNEKLFF
cdr3_nt: TGTGCCAGCAGCTTGTCTTCCCCAACTAATGAAAAACTGTTTTTT

v_call: TRBV6-2/TRBV6-3
j_call: TRBJ2-5
d_call: -
clone_size: -
cdr3_aa: CASSYGGNQETQYF
cdr3_nt: TGTGCCAGCAGTTACGGGGGCAACCAAGAGACCCAGTACTTC

v_call: TRBV28
j_call: TRBJ1-2
d_call: -
clone_size: -
cdr3_aa: CASTRGGQVEIYGYTF
cdr3_nt: TGTGCCAGCACCCGAGGCGGGCAGGTCGAAATCTATGGCTACACCTTC

v_call: TRBV5-6
j_call: TRBJ2-1
d_call: TRBD1
clone_size: -
cdr3_aa: CASSAGQGAKEQFF
cdr3_nt: TGTGCCAGCAGCGCCGGACAGGGGGCGAAAGAGCAGTTCTTC

v_call: TRBV6-2/TRBV6-3
j_call: TRBJ1-3
d_call: -
clone_size: -
cdr3_aa: CASSRDSYSGNTIYF
cdr3_nt: TGTGCCAGCAGTCGAGACAGCTACTCTGGAAACACCATATATTTT

v_call: TRBV11-2
j_call: TRBJ1-2
d_call: -
clone_size: once
cdr3_aa: CASKGDGGQDGYTF
cdr3_nt: TGTGCCAGCAAAGGGGACGGGGGGCAGGACGGCTACACCTTC

v_call: TRBV28
j_call: TRBJ1-3
d_call: TRBD1
clone_size: once
cdr3_aa: CASRPRDRGSGNTIYF
cdr3_nt: TGTGCCAGCAGACCCCGGGACAGAGGCTCTGGAAACACCATATATTTT

v_call: TRBV18
j_call: TRBJ1-2
d_call: -
clone_size: -
cdr3_aa: CASSLQGLAYGYTF
cdr3_nt: TGTGCCAGCTCACTTCAGGGTTTGGCTTATGGCTACACCTTC

v_call: TRBV3-1/TRBV3-2
j_call: TRBJ2-3
d_call: -
clone_size: -
cdr3_aa: CASSLTRDGGTDTQYF
cdr3_nt: TGTGCCAGCAGCCTTACGCGTGACGGAGGCACAGATACGCAGTATTTT

v_call: TRBV30
j_call: TRBJ1-4
d_call: TRBD1
clone_size: -
cdr3_aa: CAWSWGQFYGTNEKLFF
cdr3_nt: TGTGCCTGGAGTTGGGGACAGTTTTATGGAACTAATGAAAAACTGTTTTTT

v_call: TRBV30
j_call: TRBJ1-6
d_call: -
clone_size: few
cdr3_aa: CAWSGATIDSPLHF
cdr3_nt: TGTGCCTGGAGTGGGGCCACAATTGATTCACCCCTCCACTTT

v_call: TRBV21-1
j_call: TRBJ2-5
d_call: -
clone_size: -
cdr3_aa: CASSKGVRTLGTQYF
cdr3_nt: TGTGCCAGCAGCAAAGGGGTCAGGACTCTTGGTACCCAGTACTTC

v_call: TRBV28
j_call: TRBJ2-5
d_call: TRBD2
clone_size: -
cdr3_aa: CATQLAGVETQYF
cdr3_nt: TGTGCCACGCAACTAGCGGGAGTAGAGACCCAGTACTTC

v_call: TRBV30
j_call: TRBJ2-7
d_call: -
clone_size: -
cdr3_aa: CAWSVSLYEQYF
cdr3_nt: TGTGCCTGGAGTGTATCACTCTACGAGCAGTACTTC

v_call: TRBV2
j_call: TRBJ2-4
d_call: TRBD1
clone_size: -
cdr3_aa: CASRMGQIAKNIQYF
cdr3_nt: TGTGCCAGCAGGATGGGACAGATAGCCAAAAACATTCAGTACTTC

v_call: TRBV27
j_call: TRBJ1-1
d_call: TRBD1
clone_size: few
cdr3_aa: CASSFGTATEAFF
cdr3_nt: TGTGCCAGCAGTTTCGGGACAGCCACTGAAGCTTTCTTT

v_call: TRBV10-2
j_call: TRBJ2-1
d_call: -
clone_size: -
cdr3_aa: CASSLGSSYNEQFF
cdr3_nt: TGCGCCAGCAGTCTCGGGAGTTCCTACAATGAGCAGTTCTTC

v_call: TRBV5-1
j_call: TRBJ2-1
d_call: TRBD2
clone_size: -
cdr3_aa: CASTRQGGLADNEQFF
cdr3_nt: TGCGCCAGCACCAGGCAGGGGGGACTAGCGGACAATGAGCAGTTCTTC

v_call: TRBV27
j_call: TRBJ1-2
d_call: TRBD1
clone_size: -
cdr3_aa: CASSLWAGGDYGYTF
cdr3_nt: TGTGCCAGCAGTTTATGGGCAGGGGGCGACTATGGCTACACCTTC

v_call: TRBV29-1
j_call: TRBJ2-5
d_call: -
clone_size: once
cdr3_aa: CSVSAARTEMETQYF
cdr3_nt: TGCAGCGTTTCTGCAGCACGGACAGAAATGGAGACCCAGTACTTC

v_call: TRBV6-5
j_call: TRBJ1-5
d_call: -
clone_size: -
cdr3_aa: CASRGNRADQPQHF
cdr3_nt: TGTGCCAGCAGGGGAAACAGGGCAGATCAGCCCCAGCATTTT

v_call: TRBV4-2
j_call: TRBJ2-3
d_call: -
clone_size: few
cdr3_aa: CASSQGARSDTQYF
cdr3_nt: TGTGCCAGCAGCCAAGGGGCGAGATCAGATACGCAGTATTTT

v_call: TRBV14
j_call: TRBJ1-4
d_call: -
clone_size: -
cdr3_aa: CASSQDPLSYEKLFF
cdr3_nt: TGTGCCAGCAGCCAAGATCCGCTAAGCTACGAAAAACTGTTTTTT

v_call: TRBV6-5
j_call: TRBJ2-7
d_call: TRBD2
clone_size: -
cdr3_aa: CASRRTSDSYEQYF
cdr3_nt: TGTGCCAGCAGAAGGACTAGCGACTCCTACGAGCAGTACTTC

v_call: TRBV10-2
j_call: TRBJ2-2
d_call: -
clone_size: -
cdr3_aa: CASSESGQTGELFF
cdr3_nt: TGCGCCAGCAGTGAGTCGGGGCAGACCGGGGAGCTGTTTTTT

v_call: TRBV6-2/TRBV6-3
j_call: TRBJ1-5
d_call: TRBD1
clone_size: few
cdr3_aa: CASSPTTGLGSNQPQHF
cdr3_nt: TGTGCCAGCAGCCCTACGACAGGGTTGGGAAGCAATCAGCCCCAGCATTTT

v_call: TRBV9
j_call: TRBJ1-3
d_call: -
clone_size: -
cdr3_aa: CASSLGHPGSGNTIYF
cdr3_nt: TGTGCCAGCAGCTTGGGACACCCGGGCTCTGGAAACACCATATATTTT